This T cell receptor (beta chain) is from a study of blood T cell repertoires in COVID-19. The V gene lost 6 bases and the J gene lost 0 bases, with 9 bases spanning the gap. The CDR3 totals 14 residues. The germline V gene encodes CDR1 MDHEN and CDR2 SYDVKM. Clones were sequenced by immunoSEQ multiplex PCR, and TCRdb holds only the in-frame ones, with some missing. The table records about 200,000 clones, about 81% of them present only once. The sample consisted of peripheral blood. This chain joins TRBV28 and TRBJ1-5; unclear D gene. The sequence was collected from a woman of 80 years or more with COVID-19, enrolled during active disease. Written as DNA, the CDR3 is TGTGCCAGCAGCCCAACAGCTAGCAATCAGCCCCAGCATTTT. It is translated as CASSPTASNQPQHF.